The 7 T cell receptor beta chains listed next were all sequenced from one sample in a study of T-cell memory formation after mild COVID-19. TCRdb re-analysed the 5' RACE reads in MiXCR, keeping a single row per CDR3 protein. This table holds approximately 560,000 distinct CDR3 sequences, roughly 17% found once. Material: PBMCs or a T cell subset sorted from them (not recorded which). These receptor sequences come from an adult woman who had mild COVID-19 (a few samples of this study predate the infection). Cell type and time point are not known.

The table lists this clonotype with a few counts. The chain is built from TRBV18 and TRBJ1-6, with D tentatively TRBD1 (5 bases). The germline V gene has CDR1 KGHSH and CDR2 LQKENI. The V and J ends lost 3 bases and 10 bases respectively, with 13 bases between them. The CDR3 has 14 amino acids. The CDR3 DNA reads as TGTGCCAGCTCACCCCTGACAGAGGGCTCACCCCTCCACTTT. It specifies CASSPLTEGSPLHF.

The chain links TRBV9 to TRBJ2-1; the D gene is possibly TRBD2 (6 bases). Germline V gives CDR1 SGDLS, CDR2 YYNGEE. Trimming took 3 bases from V and 8 from J, leaving 18 bases between them. The CDR3 contains 15 residues. The CDR3 sequence: CASSAYGWRDDEQFF. The CDR3 DNA is TGTGCCAGCAGCGCCTATGGATGGCGGGATGATGAGCAGTTCTTC.

This clonotype was detected only a few times. This chain joins TRBV7-9 and TRBJ1-1; 7 nucleotides align to TRBD1. Germline values: CDR1 SEHNR, CDR2 FQNEAQ (reference sequence). After removal of 1 base from V and 6 bases from J, the junction contained 8 bases not matched to a gene. The CDR3 covers 15 residues. The CDR3 DNA follows: TGTGCCAGCAGCTTAGGGGGAGGGGGCAAGGCTGAAGCTTTCTTT. It translates to CASSLGGGGKAEAFF.

V and J are TRBV9 and TRBJ2-1, with 9 nucleotides matching TRBD2. The CDR3 length is 16 residues. Looked up from germline, CDR1 is SGDLS and CDR2 is YYNGEE. J was trimmed by 9 bases and V by 0 bases; bases with no gene match: 10. The DNA of the CDR3 is TGTGCCAGCAGCGTAGCTAGTAGCGGGAGAAGTGCTGAGCAGTTCTTC. Its translation is CASSVASSGRSAEQFF.

The chain links TRBV7-2 to TRBJ2-5, with 10 bases aligning to TRBD2. Germline V gives CDR1 SGHTA, CDR2 FQGNSA. J gave up 2 bases and V 0 bases, and 3 bases lay outside the gene matches. The CDR3 sequence is 16 residues long. CDR3 in DNA: TGTGCCAGCAGCTTAGCTAGCGGGAGGTCACAAGAGACCCAGTACTTC. This encodes CASSLASGRSQETQYF. Drawing the rest from reference TRBV7-2 and TRBJ2-5, the complete variable domain is GAGVSQSPSNKVTEKGKDVELRCDPISGHTALYWYRQSLGQGLEFLIYFQGNSAPDKSGLPSDRFSAERTGGSVSTLTIQRTQQEDSAVYLCASSLASGRSQETQYFGPGTRLLVL.

This clonotype occurred a few times. The rearrangement links TRBV30 to TRBJ2-7; 8 nucleotides align to TRBD1. The CDR3 extends over 14 amino acids. With V trimmed by 6 bases and J by 4 bases, 11 bases remained unmatched. In germline, CDR1 is GTSNPN, CDR2 SVGIG (reference sequence). DNA of the CDR3: TGTGCCTGTCTCGCTACAGGGGGTAGGTACGAGCAGTACTTC. It specifies CACLATGGRYEQYF.

The V gene is TRBV29-1, the J gene TRBJ1-5; perhaps TRBD1 as D (5 bases). Trimming removed 4 bases from V and 2 bases from J, with 12 bases in between. CDR3 length: 14 residues. The germline V gene has CDR1 SQVTM and CDR2 ANQGSEA. The CDR3, as DNA: TGCAGCGTTGTAGTGGGGCAGGGCAATCAGCCCCAGCATTTT. Translated, it gives CSVVVGQGNQPQHF. The whole variable domain, filled in from reference TRBV29-1 and TRBJ1-5, reads SAVISQKPSRDICQRGTSLTIQCQVDSQVTMMFWYRQQPGQSLTLIATANQGSEATYESGFVIDKFPISRPNLTFSTLTVSNMSPEDSSIYLCSVVVGQGNQPQHFGDGTRLSIL.